This T cell receptor beta chain was recorded in a study of T cell repertoires in cytomegalovirus infection. Background on the study: Indicated by public TCR beta signatures were CMV infection and matching HLA type. The study, taken as a whole, reports: Cumulative frequency of public TCR beta families picked out carriers of CMV plus the relevant HLA. There were HLA-C-restricted CMV-specific TCR beta clonotypes dominating the ex vivo response.

Each CDR3 protein gets one entry after TCRdb re-called the reads with MiXCR. Of about 830,000 distinct CDR3 sequences in the sample, approximately 32% were seen once. About this clonotype itself: No antigen is known for it.

V lost 4 bases, J lost 0 bases, and 7 bases lay in between. The CDR3 extends over 14 amino acids. Per germline, CDR1 ENHRY and CDR2 SYGVKD. The sequencing used cultured CD8+ T cells from PBMCs, collected from culture after CMV antigen stimulation. The clonotype originates from a human donor in good health (CMV status not recorded). Some clones in this sample may be carry-over from other donors' samples. This rearrangement joins TRBV10-3 to TRBJ1-3; D is undetermined. CDR3 residues: CAISGPSSGNTIYF. The CDR3 DNA sequence: TGTGCCATCAGTGGACCAAGCTCTGGAAACACCATATATTTT.